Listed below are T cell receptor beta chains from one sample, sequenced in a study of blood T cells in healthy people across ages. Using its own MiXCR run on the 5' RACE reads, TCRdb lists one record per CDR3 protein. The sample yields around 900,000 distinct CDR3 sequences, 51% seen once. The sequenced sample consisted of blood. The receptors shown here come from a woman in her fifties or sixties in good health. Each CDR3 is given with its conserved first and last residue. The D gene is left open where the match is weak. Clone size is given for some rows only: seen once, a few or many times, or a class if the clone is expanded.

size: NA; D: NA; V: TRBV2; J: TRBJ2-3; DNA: TGTGCCAGCAGGGGGACCGACGTACTGGGTACGCAGTATTTT; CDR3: CASRGTDVLGTQYF
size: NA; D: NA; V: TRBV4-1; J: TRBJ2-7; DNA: TGCGCCAGCAGCCAAGGGACAGCGTACTCCTACGAGCAGTACTTC; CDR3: CASSQGTAYSYEQYF
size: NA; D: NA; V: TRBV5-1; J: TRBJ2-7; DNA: TGCGCCAGCGGCTTGGCCAGAGGGATCGTCTACGAGCAGTACTTC; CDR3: CASGLARGIVYEQYF
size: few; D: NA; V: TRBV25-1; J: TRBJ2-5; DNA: TGTGCCAGCAGAGGACAGCCTAATCAAGAGACCCAGTACTTC; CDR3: CASRGQPNQETQYF
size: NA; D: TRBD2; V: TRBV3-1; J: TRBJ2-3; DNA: TGTGCCAGCAGCCAGGAGGTTGGGAGCGGGGGCGATACGCAGTATTTT; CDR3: CASSQEVGSGGDTQYF
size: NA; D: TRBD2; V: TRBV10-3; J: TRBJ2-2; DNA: TGTGCCATCAGTTCTAGCGGAGCGAACACCGGGGAGCTGTTTTTT; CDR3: CAISSSGANTGELFF
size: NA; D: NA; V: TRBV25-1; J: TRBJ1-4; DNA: TGTGCCAGCAGTGAATATAGGTCAGGCAACCCAACTAATGAAAAACTGTTTTTT; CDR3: CASSEYRSGNPTNEKLFF
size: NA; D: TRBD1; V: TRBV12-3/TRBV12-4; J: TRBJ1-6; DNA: TGTGCCAGCAGCTCGAGACAGGGGAATTCACCCCTCCACTTT; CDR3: CASSSRQGNSPLHF
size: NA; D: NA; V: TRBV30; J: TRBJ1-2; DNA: TGTGCCTCCTCTCGAAACTTCGGCTACACCTTC; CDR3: CASSRNFGYTF
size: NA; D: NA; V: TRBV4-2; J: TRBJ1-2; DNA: TGTGCCAGCAGCCCATGGACCACAGAATATGGCTACACCTTC; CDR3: CASSPWTTEYGYTF
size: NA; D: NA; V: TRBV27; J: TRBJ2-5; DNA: TGTGCCAGCAGTCCCCAGGGAAAGAGTCTTGAAGAGACCCAGTACTTC; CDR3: CASSPQGKSLEETQYF
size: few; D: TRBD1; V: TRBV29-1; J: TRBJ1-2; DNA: TGCAGCGTTGGGCAGGACAGGCCTAGTAACTATGGCTACACCTTC; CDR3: CSVGQDRPSNYGYTF
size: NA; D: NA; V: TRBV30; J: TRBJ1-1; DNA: TGTGCCTGGATTAGTGTGGGGGGTTACACTGAAGCTTTCTTT; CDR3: CAWISVGGYTEAFF
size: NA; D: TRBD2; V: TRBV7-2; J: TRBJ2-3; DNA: TGTGCCAGCAGCACTCTTAGCGGGAGAAGCACAGATACGCAGTATTTT; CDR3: CASSTLSGRSTDTQYF
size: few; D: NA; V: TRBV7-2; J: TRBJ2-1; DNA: TGTGCCAGCAGCTCTACCTACGGCGGGTACAATGAGCAGTTCTTC; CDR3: CASSSTYGGYNEQFF
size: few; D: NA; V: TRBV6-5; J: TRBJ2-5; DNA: TGTGCCAGCAGTTATTCTTTTGGGGCTAGTCAAGAGACCCAGTACTTC; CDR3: CASSYSFGASQETQYF
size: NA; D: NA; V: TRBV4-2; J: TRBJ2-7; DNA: TGTGCCAGCAGCGACCGGGACGCCCTCGGGGAGCAGTACTTC; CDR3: CASSDRDALGEQYF
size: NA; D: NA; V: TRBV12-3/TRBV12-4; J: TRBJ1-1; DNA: TGTGCCAGCAGTTTAATGGGGACCACGGCTTTCTTT; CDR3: CASSLMGTTAFF
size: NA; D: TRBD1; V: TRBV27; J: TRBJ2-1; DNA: TGTGCCAGCACCCCGGGCAGGGGGAGATCCTACAATGAGCAGTTCTTC; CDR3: CASTPGRGRSYNEQFF
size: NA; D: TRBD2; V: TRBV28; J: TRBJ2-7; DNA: TGTGCCAGCAGTTTCGCGGGAGTCGGGCAGTACTTC; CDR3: CASSFAGVGQYF